These 18 T cell receptor beta chains were sequenced from one sample in a study of STAT5B mutations in CD4+ large granular lymphocyte leukemia (dated by TCRdb to the early 2020s). The library relied on the immunoSEQ multiplex PCR assay. Imported from immuneACCESS, the table was reduced by TCRdb to in-frame sequences with V and J called. These copies leave out some clones; in studies compared against another copy, an unresolved V gene accounts for under half, and the cause of the remainder is not known. This sample comprises about 32,000 clones, around 72% of them detected only once. In total, the top ten clones hold roughly 2% of the sample. Material: CD4+ T cells from blood buffy coats. The receptor source for this set is a human donor in good health.

The rearrangement links TRBV7-8 to TRBJ1-3; D gene uncertain. Germline V gene lookup returns CDR1 SGHVS and CDR2 FQNEAQ. Trimming shortened V by 1 base and J by 0 bases, and 10 bases separated the two germline ends. There are 16 residues in the CDR3. The chain's CDR3 is CASSLVPGTSGNTIYF. The CDR3 DNA is TGTGCCAGCAGCTTAGTGCCAGGCACCTCTGGAAACACCATATATTTT.

This chain links TRBV30 with TRBJ2-7; D is uncertain. The CDR3 runs to 16 residues. Germline values: CDR1 GTSNPN, CDR2 SVGIG (reference sequence). Trimming stripped 0 bases from V and 1 base from J, with 16 bases between. CDR3 loop: CAWSVRTGRLSYEQYF. The DNA for the CDR3 is TGTGCCTGGAGTGTACGTACCGGCAGGTTGTCCTACGAGCAGTACTTC.

The chain couples TRBV5-1 to TRBJ2-3, with 9 bases lining up with TRBD2. V was clipped by 4 bases and J by 4 bases; unmatched bases: 4. The CDR3 is made up of 14 amino acids. From germline, CDR1 is SGHRS and CDR2 YFSETQ. The CDR3 DNA sequence: TGCGCCAGCAGCGAGCGGGGGGAGCCAGATACGCAGTATTTT. Translating gives CASSERGEPDTQYF.

The genes are TRBV19 and TRBJ2-5; TRBD1 aligns across 8 bases. V gave up 8 bases and J gave up 4 bases; unmatched junction bases: 12. The CDR3 runs 15 residues. The germline gives CDR1 LNHDA, CDR2 SQIVND (reference sequence). CDR3 sequence reads: CASGRVAGQGETQYF. In nucleotides, the CDR3 is TGTGCCAGTGGCAGGGTTGCAGGACAGGGAGAGACCCAGTACTTC.

The gene calls are TRBV19 and TRBJ1-2; D may be TRBD1 (5 bases). Germline V lookup: CDR1 LNHDA, CDR2 SQIVND (reference sequence). V was cut by 4 bases and J by 2 bases, with 11 bases left in between. This CDR3 has 14 residues. CDR3 sequence reads: CASSSDSENYGYTF. The CDR3 DNA reads as TGTGCCAGTAGTAGTGACAGCGAAAACTATGGCTACACCTTC.

The J gene is TRBJ1-4, the V gene TRBV28; D gene uncertain. CDR1 MDHEN and CDR2 SYDVKM come from the germline V gene. V dropped 1 base and J dropped 8 bases, with 20 bases sitting between them. CDR3 length: 17 amino acids. CDR3 nucleotide sequence: TGTGCCAGCAGTTTATCCAAATTTTTGGGTGGATACGAAAAACTGTTTTTT. This encodes CASSLSKFLGGYEKLFF. The full variable domain, its missing parts supplied by reference TRBV28 and TRBJ1-4, is DVKVTQSSRYLVKRTGEKVFLECVQDMDHENMFWYRQDPGLGLRLIYFSYDVKMKEKGDIPEGYSVSREKKERFSLILESASTNQTSMYLCASSLSKFLGGYEKLFFGSGTQLSVL.

The V and J genes are TRBV7-9 and TRBJ1-4; D ambiguous. The V end lost 5 bases, the J end lost 8 bases, and 18 bases lay between the germline ends. The CDR3 runs 15 residues. The germline gives CDR1 SEHNR, CDR2 FQNEAQ (reference sequence). CDR3 sequence (DNA): TGTGCCAGCAGCGCTACATTCGGCCGTGTCGAAAAACTGTTTTTT. Amino acids: CASSATFGRVEKLFF.

The chain employs TRBV7-9 and TRBJ2-7, with TRBD1 as a possible D gene (5 bases). Trimming shortened V by 6 bases and J by 5 bases, and 17 bases separated the two germline ends. Germline CDR1 reads SEHNR; CDR2 reads FQNEAQ (reference sequence). The CDR3 is 14 residues long. The CDR3 nucleotides are TGTGCCAGCAGTTTCCAGGGTGTGGCACACGAGCAGTACTTC. As protein: CASSFQGVAHEQYF.

The chain joins TRBV30 to TRBJ1-2; D remains ambiguous. Deletions cut 0 bases from V and 8 bases from J, with 10 bases between. CDR1 and CDR2 from the germline V gene are GTSNPN and SVGIG (reference sequence). The CDR3 extends over 12 amino acids. The CDR3 region is CAWSVEGKGYTF. In DNA form, the CDR3 reads TGTGCCTGGAGTGTCGAAGGAAAAGGCTACACCTTC.

The chain links TRBV11-3 to TRBJ1-3, with 8 bases that match TRBD1. The CDR3 loop spans 13 amino acids. V gave up 2 bases and J gave up 8 bases; unmatched junction bases: 2. Germline CDR1 and CDR2: SGHNT and YENEEA. Here the CDR3 reads CASSLSQGDTIYF. In nucleotides, the CDR3 is TGTGCCAGCAGCTTATCACAGGGGGACACCATATATTTT.

This chain connects TRBV5-1 to TRBJ2-4, with a possible D match to TRBD1 (5 bases). The CDR3 consists of 15 residues. V lost 1 base to trimming and J lost 8 bases, with 16 bases between them. In germline, CDR1 is SGHRS, CDR2 YFSETQ. CDR3 region: CASSLPRDSNDIQYF. CDR3 in DNA: TGCGCCAGCAGCTTGCCCCGCGACAGTAACGACATTCAGTACTTC. The whole variable domain, filled in from reference TRBV5-1 and TRBJ2-4, reads KAGVTQTPRYLIKTRGQQVTLSCSPISGHRSVSWYQQTPGQGLQFLFEYFSETQRNKGNFPGRFSGRQFSNSRSEMNVSTLELGDSALYLCASSLPRDSNDIQYFGAGTRLSVL.

The V gene is TRBV5-6, the J gene TRBJ2-1; 11 nucleotides align to TRBD2. V lost 4 bases to trimming and J lost 7 bases; unmatched junction nucleotides: 7. The CDR3 spans 15 residues. Germline values: CDR1 SGHDT, CDR2 YYEEEE. The CDR3 loop is CASSVSGGAWNEQFF. CDR3 in DNA: TGTGCCAGCAGCGTTAGCGGGGGGGCCTGGAATGAGCAGTTCTTC.

This clone was detected only once. The chain links TRBV4-1 to TRBJ1-3; 7 nucleotides line up with TRBD1. CDR1 MGHRA and CDR2 YSYEKL come from the germline V gene. V lost 6 bases to trimming and J lost 4 bases; unmatched junction nucleotides: 9. This CDR3 is built from 15 residues. The CDR3 loop reads CASSYTGDSGNTIYF. The DNA of the CDR3 is TGCGCCAGCAGTTATACAGGGGATTCCGGAAACACCATATATTTT.

The rearrangement joins TRBV5-1 to TRBJ1-6, with a weak D call TRBD1 (5 bases). The length of the CDR3 is 19 residues. The V end was cut by 0 bases, the J end by 2 bases, with 18 bases between. Germline V gene sequence: CDR1 SGHRS, CDR2 YFSETQ. Here the CDR3 reads CASSLVSPGTIAYNSPLHF. CDR3 DNA sequence: TGCGCCAGCAGCTTGGTGTCCCCAGGGACCATTGCCTATAATTCACCCCTCCACTTT.

V usage is TRBV7-8 and J usage is TRBJ1-3, with D hard to call. Germline V gene sequence: CDR1 SGHVS, CDR2 FQNEAQ. Trimming shortened V by 5 bases and J by 0 bases, and 11 bases separated the two germline ends. The CDR3 runs to 15 residues. CDR3 DNA sequence: TGTGCCAGCAGCCGGACCTTTACCTCTGGAAACACCATATATTTT. It is translated as CASSRTFTSGNTIYF.

The chain uses TRBV7-2 and TRBJ2-7, with D hard to call. Per the germline V gene, CDR1 is SGHTA and CDR2 is FQGNSA. V was trimmed by 5 bases and J by 5 bases, leaving 16 bases between them. The CDR3 consists of 14 residues. Here the CDR3 DNA reads TGTGCCAGCAGCCCGCAAAAGGGTCCCCACGAGCAGTACTTC. This sequence encodes CASSPQKGPHEQYF.

CDR3 sequence reads: CASSLGDRGYEQYF. The CDR3 nucleotides read TGTGCCAGCAGTTTGGGGGACAGGGGCTACGAGCAGTACTTC. This chain connects TRBV27 to TRBJ2-7; 10 bases are a match to TRBD1. CDR1 and CDR2 from the germline V gene are MNHEY and SMNVEV (reference sequence). The CDR3 has 14 amino acids. Trimming at V came to 3 bases and at J to 3 bases, leaving 2 bases not matched to a gene.

The chain carries TRBV5-1 and TRBJ1-2, with a weak D call TRBD1 (5 bases). V lost 5 bases and J lost 3, with 14 bases in between. CDR3 length: 14 residues. Germline CDR1 reads SGHRS; CDR2 reads YFSETQ. The CDR3 spells CASSPGTGDYGYTF. The CDR3 DNA reads TGCGCCAGCAGTCCTGGGACGGGGGACTATGGCTACACCTTC.